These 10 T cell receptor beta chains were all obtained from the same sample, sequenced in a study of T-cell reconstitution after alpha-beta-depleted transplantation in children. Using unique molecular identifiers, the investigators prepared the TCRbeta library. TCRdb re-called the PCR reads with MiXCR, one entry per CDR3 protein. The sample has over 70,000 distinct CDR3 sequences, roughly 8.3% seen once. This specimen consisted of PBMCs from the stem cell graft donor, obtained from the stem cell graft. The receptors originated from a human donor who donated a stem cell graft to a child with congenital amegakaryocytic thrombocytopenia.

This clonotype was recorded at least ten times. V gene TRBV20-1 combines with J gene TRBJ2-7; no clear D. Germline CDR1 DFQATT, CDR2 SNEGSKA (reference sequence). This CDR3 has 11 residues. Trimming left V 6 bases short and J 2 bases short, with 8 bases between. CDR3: CSAREAYEQYF. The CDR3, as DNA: TGCAGTGCCCGAGAGGCCTACGAGCAGTACTTC.

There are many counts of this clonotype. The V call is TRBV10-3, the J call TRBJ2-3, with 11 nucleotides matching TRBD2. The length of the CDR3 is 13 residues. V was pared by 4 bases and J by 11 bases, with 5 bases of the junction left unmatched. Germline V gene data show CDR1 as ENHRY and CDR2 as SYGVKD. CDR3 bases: TGTGCCATCAGTGCGCCGGGACTAGCGGAGCAGTATTTT. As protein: CAISAPGLAEQYF.

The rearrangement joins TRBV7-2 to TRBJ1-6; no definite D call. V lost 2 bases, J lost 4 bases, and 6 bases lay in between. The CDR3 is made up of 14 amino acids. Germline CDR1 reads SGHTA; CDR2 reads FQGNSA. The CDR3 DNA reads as TGTGCCAGCAGCTTACGGCTTTATAATTCACCCCTCCACTTT. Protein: CASSLRLYNSPLHF.

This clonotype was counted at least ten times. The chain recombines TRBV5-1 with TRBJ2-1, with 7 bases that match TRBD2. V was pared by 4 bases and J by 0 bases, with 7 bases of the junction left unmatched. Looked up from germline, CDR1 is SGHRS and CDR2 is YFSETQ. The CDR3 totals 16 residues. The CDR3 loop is CASSPRASGSYNEQFF. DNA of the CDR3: TGCGCCAGCAGCCCCCGAGCTAGCGGCTCCTACAATGAGCAGTTCTTC.

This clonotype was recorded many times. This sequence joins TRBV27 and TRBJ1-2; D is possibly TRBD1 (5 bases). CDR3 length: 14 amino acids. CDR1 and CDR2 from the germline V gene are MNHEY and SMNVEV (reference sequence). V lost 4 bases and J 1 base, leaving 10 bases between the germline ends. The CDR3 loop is CASSSYRNNYGYTF. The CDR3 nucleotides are TGTGCCAGCAGTTCCTACAGGAATAACTATGGCTACACCTTC.

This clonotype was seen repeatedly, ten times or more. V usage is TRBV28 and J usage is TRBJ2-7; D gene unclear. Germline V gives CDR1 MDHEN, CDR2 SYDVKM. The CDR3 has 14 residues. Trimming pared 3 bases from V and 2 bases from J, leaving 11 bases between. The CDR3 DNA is TGTGCCAGCAGTTTTGGGCAGATCACCTACGAGCAGTACTTC. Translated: CASSFGQITYEQYF.

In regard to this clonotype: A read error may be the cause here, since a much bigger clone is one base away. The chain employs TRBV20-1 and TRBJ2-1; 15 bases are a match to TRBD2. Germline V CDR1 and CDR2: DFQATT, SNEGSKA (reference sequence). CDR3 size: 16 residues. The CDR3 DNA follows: TGCTGTGCTAGAGGGGGACTAGCGGGAGGCTACAATGAGCAGTTCTTC. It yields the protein CCARGGLAGGYNEQFF.

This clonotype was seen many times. The DNA of the CDR3 is TGTGCCAGCAGCTTAAAGGCAGACTACTCCTACGAGCAGTACTTC. It encodes CASSLKADYSYEQYF. The chain uses TRBV7-2 and TRBJ2-7; D is possibly TRBD2 (5 bases). The CDR3 is 15 amino acids. Germline V gives CDR1 SGHTA, CDR2 FQGNSA. V was cut by 2 bases and J by 0 bases, with 11 bases left in between.

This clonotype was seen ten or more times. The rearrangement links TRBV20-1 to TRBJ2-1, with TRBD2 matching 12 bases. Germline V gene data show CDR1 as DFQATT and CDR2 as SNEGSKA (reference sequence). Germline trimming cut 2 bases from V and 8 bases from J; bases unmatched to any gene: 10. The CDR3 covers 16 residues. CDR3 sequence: CSARSTLAGGVDEQFF. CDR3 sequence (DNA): TGCAGTGCTAGATCGACCCTAGCGGGAGGGGTCGATGAGCAGTTCTTC.

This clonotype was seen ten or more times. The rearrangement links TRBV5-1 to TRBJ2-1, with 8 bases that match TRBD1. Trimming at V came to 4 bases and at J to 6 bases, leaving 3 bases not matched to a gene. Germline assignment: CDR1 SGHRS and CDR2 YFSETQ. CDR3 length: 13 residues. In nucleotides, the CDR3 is TGCGCCAGCAGCCGGACAGGGCTCAATGAGCAGTTCTTC. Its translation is CASSRTGLNEQFF.